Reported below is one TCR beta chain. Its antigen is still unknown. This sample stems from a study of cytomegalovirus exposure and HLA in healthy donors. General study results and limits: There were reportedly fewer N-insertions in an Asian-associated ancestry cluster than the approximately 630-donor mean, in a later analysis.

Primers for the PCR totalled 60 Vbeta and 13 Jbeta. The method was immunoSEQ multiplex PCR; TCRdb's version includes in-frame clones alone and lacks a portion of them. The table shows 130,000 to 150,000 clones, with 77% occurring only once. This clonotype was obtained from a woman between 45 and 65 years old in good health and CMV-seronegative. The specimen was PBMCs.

In nucleotides, the CDR3 is TGTGCCAGCAGCGCCAGTTATATAGCGGGGGGGTACACCGGGGAGCTGTTTTTT. The encoded protein is CASSASYIAGGYTGELFF. The V gene is TRBV11-2, the J gene TRBJ2-2, with 11 bases that match TRBD2. Per germline, CDR1 SGHAT and CDR2 FQNNGV. This CDR3 spans 18 amino acids. J gave up 3 bases and V 5 bases, and 11 bases lay outside the gene matches.